This TCR beta chain appears in the sequencing data of a study of T cell changes during pregnancy in multiple sclerosis. Sequenced by immunoSEQ multiplex PCR; TCRdb stores in-frame clones only, minus some. The sample carries approximately 60,000 clones, over 85% recorded once. The receptor was isolated from a female donor with multiple sclerosis, enrolled in a pregnancy study. The sample was CD4+ T cells from peripheral blood mononuclear cells, taken before pregnancy.

The chain's CDR3 is CASSAAGADGDTQYF. The CDR3 nucleotides read TGTGCCAGCAGCGCAGCGGGAGCCGACGGAGATACGCAGTATTTT. J is TRBJ2-3 and V is TRBV11-3, with 8 bases identical to TRBD2. Germline V gene data show CDR1 as SGHNT and CDR2 as YENEEA. The CDR3 is 15 residues long. V was pared by 5 bases and J by 5 bases, with 9 bases of the junction left unmatched. The full variable domain, with the rest looked up from reference TRBV11-3 and TRBJ2-3, is EAGVVQSPRYKIIEKKQPVAFWCNPISGHNTLYWYLQNLGQGPELLIRYENEEAVDDSQLPKDRFSAERLKGVDSTLKIQPAELGDSAVYLCASSAAGADGDTQYFGPGTRLTVL.